The TCR beta chain described here comes from a study of CD8 T cells in Susac syndrome. Sequencing targeted TCR beta in T cells from blood (CD8+ and CD4+). This CDR3 is built from 14 residues. The V and J ends lost 6 bases and 2 bases, in that order; junction bases with no gene match: 7. Germline CDR1 reads DFQATT; CDR2 reads SNEGSKA (reference sequence). 0.5 to 1 ug RNA was reverse transcribed with random hexamers. TCRdb re-called the immunoSEQ multiplex PCR reads with MiXCR, one entry per CDR3 protein. The data hold about 400,000 distinct CDR3 sequences, with approximately 89% observed a single time.

This clonotype was obtained from a human donor with multiple sclerosis. The specimen sequenced was CD8+ T cells from PBMCs. The rearrangement uses TRBV20-1 and TRBJ2-1, with 7 bases aligning to TRBD2. The CDR3 spells CSAPLRGAYNEQFF. CDR3 nucleotide sequence: TGCAGTGCCCCGCTCCGGGGGGCCTACAATGAGCAGTTCTTC.